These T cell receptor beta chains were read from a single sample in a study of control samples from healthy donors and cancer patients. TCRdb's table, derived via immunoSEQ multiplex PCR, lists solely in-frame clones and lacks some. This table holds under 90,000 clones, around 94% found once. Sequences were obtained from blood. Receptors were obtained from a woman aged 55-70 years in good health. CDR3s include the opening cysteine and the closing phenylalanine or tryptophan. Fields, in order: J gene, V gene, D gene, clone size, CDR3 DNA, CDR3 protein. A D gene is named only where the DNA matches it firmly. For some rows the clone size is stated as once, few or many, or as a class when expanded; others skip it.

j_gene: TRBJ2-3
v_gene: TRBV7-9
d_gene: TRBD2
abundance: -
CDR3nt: TGTGCCAGCAGCTCCACCCTCCCACTAGCGGGAGCGACAGATACGCAGTATTTT
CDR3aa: CASSSTLPLAGATDTQYF

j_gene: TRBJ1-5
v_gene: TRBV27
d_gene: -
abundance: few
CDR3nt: TGTGCCAGCAGTATCTCAGGTTCGGGGAGTAGCAATCAGCCCCAGCATTTT
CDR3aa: CASSISGSGSSNQPQHF

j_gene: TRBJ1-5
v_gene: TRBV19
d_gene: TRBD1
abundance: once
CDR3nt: TGTGCCAGTAGTACTCGGACAGGGCAACTCAATCAGCCCCAGCATTTT
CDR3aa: CASSTRTGQLNQPQHF

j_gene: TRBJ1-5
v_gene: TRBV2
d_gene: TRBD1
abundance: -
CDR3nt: TGTGCCAGCAGGGACAGGGCCGTGTATCAGCCCCAGCATTTT
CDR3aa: CASRDRAVYQPQHF

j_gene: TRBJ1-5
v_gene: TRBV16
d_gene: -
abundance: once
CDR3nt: TGTGCCAGCAGCTCATGGAGGGCGGATCAGCCCCAGCATTTT
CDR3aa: CASSSWRADQPQHF

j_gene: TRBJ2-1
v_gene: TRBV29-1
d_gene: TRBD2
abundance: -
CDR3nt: TGCAGCGGAAGACGGGGGGGATACAATGAGCAGTTCTTC
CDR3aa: CSGRRGGYNEQFF

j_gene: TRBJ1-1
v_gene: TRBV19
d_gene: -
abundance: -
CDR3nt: TGTGCCAGTAGTATGGGAAGAAGGAACACTGAAGCTTTCTTT
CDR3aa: CASSMGRRNTEAFF

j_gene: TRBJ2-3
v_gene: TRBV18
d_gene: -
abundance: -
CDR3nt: TGTGCCAGCTCACGCTATCCAGGACTCGAAGATAGCACAGATACGCAGTATTTT
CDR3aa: CASSRYPGLEDSTDTQYF

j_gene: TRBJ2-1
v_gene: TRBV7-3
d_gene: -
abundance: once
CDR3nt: TGTGCCAGCAGCTTAAATATGGGTTACAATGAGCAGTTCTTC
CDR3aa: CASSLNMGYNEQFF

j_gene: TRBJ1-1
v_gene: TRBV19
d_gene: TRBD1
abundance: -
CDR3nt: TGTGCCAGTAGTTCCGGGACAGAGAACACTGAAGCTTTCTTT
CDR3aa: CASSSGTENTEAFF

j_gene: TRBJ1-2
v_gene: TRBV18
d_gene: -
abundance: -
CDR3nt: TGTGCCAGCTCCAGGGCAGGGGCCTATGGCTACACCTTC
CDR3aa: CASSRAGAYGYTF

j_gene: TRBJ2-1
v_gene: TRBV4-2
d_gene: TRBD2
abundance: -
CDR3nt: TGTGCCAGCAGCCAAGATACTAGCGGGAGGTCTGATGAGCAGTTCTTC
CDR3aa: CASSQDTSGRSDEQFF

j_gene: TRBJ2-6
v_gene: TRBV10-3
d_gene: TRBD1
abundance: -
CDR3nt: TGTGCCATCAGTGCTTATATCGGCAGGGGGCGTTCGGAAGCTGGGGCCAACGTCCTGACTTTC
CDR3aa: CAISAYIGRGRSEAGANVLTF

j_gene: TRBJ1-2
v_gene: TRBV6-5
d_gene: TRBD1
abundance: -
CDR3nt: TGTGCCAGCAGCCCGGGACAGTCCTTTCGTGGCTACACCTTC
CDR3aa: CASSPGQSFRGYTF

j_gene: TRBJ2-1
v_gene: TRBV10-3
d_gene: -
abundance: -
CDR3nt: TGTGCCATCAGTGAGTCAGCGCCCGCAAATGAGCAGTTCTTC
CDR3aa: CAISESAPANEQFF

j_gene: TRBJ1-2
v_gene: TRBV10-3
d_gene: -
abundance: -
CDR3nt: TGTGCCATCAGTGATGTGGCAGGGGATGGCTACACCTTC
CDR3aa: CAISDVAGDGYTF

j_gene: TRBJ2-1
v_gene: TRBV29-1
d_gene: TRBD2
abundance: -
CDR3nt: TGCAGCGTTGAAGATAGCGGGAGCTCCTACAATGAGCAGTTCTTC
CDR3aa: CSVEDSGSSYNEQFF

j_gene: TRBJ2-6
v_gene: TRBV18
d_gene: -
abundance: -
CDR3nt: TGTGCCAGCTCACCACCTAAAGGGAGCTCTGGGGCCAACGTCCTGACTTTC
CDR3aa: CASSPPKGSSGANVLTF

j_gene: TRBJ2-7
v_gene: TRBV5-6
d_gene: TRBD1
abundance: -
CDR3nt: TGTGCCAGCAGCCCACCGGGACAGGGAGGCGAGCAGTACTTC
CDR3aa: CASSPPGQGGEQYF

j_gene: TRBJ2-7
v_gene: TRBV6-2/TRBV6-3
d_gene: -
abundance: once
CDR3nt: TGTGCCAGCAGTTACTATGGGGAAGCCTACGAGCAGTACTTC
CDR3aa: CASSYYGEAYEQYF

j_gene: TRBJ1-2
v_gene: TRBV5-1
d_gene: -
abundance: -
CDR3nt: TGCGCCAGCAGCCCTCGGACAGAGCGGGGATATGGCTACACCTTC
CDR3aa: CASSPRTERGYGYTF

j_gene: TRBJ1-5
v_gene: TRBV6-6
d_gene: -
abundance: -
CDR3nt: TGTGCCAGCGCCCCTGGACATAGCAATCAGCCCCAGCATTTT
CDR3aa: CASAPGHSNQPQHF

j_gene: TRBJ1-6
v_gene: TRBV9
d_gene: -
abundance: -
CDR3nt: TGTGCCAGCAGCGTTGATGCTAAAGGAAATTCACCCCTCCACTTT
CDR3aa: CASSVDAKGNSPLHF

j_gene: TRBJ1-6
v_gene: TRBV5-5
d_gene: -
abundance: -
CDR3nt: TGTGCCAGCAGCTCGTATAATTCACCCCTCCACTTT
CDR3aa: CASSSYNSPLHF

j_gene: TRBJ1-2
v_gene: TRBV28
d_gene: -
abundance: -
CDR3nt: TGTGCCAGCAGGCAGTCTTATGGCTACACCTTC
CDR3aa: CASRQSYGYTF

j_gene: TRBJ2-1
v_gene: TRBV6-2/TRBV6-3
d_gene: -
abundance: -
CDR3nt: TGTGCCAGCAGCCACGGGGGATTTGGAAATGAGCAGTTCTTC
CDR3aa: CASSHGGFGNEQFF

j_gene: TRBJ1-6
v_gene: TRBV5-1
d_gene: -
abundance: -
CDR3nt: TGCGCCAGCAGCTTGGGTCCGCAGGGAAATTCACCCCTCCACTTT
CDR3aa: CASSLGPQGNSPLHF